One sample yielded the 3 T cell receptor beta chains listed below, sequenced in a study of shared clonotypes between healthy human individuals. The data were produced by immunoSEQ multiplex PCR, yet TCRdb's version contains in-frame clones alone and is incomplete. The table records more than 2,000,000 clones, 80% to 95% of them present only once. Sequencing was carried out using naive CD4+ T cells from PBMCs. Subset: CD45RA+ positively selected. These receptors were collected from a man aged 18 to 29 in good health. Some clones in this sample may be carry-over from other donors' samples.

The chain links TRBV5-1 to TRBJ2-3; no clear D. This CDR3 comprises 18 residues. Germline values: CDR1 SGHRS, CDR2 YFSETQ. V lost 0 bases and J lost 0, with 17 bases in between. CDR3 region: CASSLGSSSPPSTDTQYF. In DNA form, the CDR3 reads TGCGCCAGCAGCTTGGGTTCCTCCAGTCCCCCTAGCACAGATACGCAGTATTTT.

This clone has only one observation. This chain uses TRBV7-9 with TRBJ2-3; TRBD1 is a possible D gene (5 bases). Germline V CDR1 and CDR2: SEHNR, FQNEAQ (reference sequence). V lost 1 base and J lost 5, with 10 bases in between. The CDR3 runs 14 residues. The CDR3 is CASSLGRQGDTQYF. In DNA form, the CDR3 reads TGTGCCAGCAGCTTAGGTCGTCAGGGAGATACGCAGTATTTT.

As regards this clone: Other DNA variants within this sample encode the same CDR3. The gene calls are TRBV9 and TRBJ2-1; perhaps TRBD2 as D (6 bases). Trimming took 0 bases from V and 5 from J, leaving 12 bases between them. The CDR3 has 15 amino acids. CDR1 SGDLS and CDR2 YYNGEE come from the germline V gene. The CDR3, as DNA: TGTGCCAGCAGCGTAGTGGGGACTCCAAACAATGAGCAGTTCTTC. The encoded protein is CASSVVGTPNNEQFF.